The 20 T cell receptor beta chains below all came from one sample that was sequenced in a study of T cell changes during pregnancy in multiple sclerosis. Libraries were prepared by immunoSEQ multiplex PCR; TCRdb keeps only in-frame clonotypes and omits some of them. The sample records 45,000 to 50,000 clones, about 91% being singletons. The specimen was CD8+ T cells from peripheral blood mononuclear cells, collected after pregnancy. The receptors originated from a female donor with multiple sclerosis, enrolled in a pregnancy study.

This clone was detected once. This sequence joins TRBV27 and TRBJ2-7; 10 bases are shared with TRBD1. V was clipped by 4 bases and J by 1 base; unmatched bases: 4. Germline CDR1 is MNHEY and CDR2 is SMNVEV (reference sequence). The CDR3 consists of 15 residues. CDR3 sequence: CASSSWTGGSYEQYF. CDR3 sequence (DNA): TGTGCCAGCAGTTCGTGGACAGGGGGGTCCTACGAGCAGTACTTC.

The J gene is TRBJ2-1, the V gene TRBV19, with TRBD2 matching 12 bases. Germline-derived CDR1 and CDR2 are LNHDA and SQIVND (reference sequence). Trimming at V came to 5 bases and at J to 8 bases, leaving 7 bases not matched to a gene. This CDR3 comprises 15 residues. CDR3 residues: CASSVTSGSMDEQFF. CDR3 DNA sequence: TGTGCCAGTAGTGTGACTAGCGGGAGTATGGATGAGCAGTTCTTC.

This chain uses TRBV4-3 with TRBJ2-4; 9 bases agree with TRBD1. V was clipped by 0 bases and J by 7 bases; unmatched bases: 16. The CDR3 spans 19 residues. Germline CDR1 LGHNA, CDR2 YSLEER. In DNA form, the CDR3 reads TGCGCCAGCAGCCAAGATAGCGCCCCACAGGGGGCTGTGGGGAACATTCAGTACTTC. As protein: CASSQDSAPQGAVGNIQYF.

This CDR3 reads CASSELEGMTSYEQYF. DNA of the CDR3: TGTGCCAGCAGTGAATTGGAGGGAATGACCTCCTACGAGCAGTACTTC. The rearrangement joins TRBV25-1 to TRBJ2-7; D might be TRBD2 (6 bases). CDR3 length equals 16 residues. Trimming left V 1 base short and J 0 bases short, with 13 bases between. From germline, CDR1 is MGHDK and CDR2 SYGVNS.

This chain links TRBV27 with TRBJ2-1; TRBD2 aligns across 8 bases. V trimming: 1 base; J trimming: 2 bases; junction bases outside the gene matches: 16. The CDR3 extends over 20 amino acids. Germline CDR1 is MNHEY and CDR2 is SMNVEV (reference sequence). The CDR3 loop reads CASSLYPHSSGVGTYNEQFF. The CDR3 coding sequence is TGTGCCAGCAGTTTATACCCCCATAGTAGCGGGGTGGGGACCTACAATGAGCAGTTCTTC.

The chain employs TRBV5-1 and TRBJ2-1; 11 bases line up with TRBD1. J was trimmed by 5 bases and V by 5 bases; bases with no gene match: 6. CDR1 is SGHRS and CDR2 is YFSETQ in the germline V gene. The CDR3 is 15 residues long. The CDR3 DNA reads TGCGCCAGCAGAACCGGGACAGGGGGTAACAATGAGCAGTTCTTC. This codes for CASRTGTGGNNEQFF.

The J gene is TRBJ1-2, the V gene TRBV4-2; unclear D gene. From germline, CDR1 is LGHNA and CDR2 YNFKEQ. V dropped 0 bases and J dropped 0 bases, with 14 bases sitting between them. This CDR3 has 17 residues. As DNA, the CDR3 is TGTGCCAGCAGCCAAGAATCCGGGGTTGGGCCTAACTATGGCTACACCTTC. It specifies CASSQESGVGPNYGYTF.

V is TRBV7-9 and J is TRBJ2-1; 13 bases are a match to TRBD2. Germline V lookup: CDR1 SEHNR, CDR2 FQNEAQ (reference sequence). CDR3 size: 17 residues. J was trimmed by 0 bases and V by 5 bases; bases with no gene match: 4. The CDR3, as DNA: TGTGCCAGCAGCCCCGGGACTAGCGGGGTCTCCTACAATGAGCAGTTCTTC. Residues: CASSPGTSGVSYNEQFF.

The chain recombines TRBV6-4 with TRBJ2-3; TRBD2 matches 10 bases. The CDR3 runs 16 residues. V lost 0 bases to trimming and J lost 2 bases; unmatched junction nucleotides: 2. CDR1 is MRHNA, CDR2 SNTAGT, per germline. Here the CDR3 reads CASSDSSGGDTDTQYF. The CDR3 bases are TGTGCCAGCAGTGACTCGAGCGGGGGGGACACAGATACGCAGTATTTT.

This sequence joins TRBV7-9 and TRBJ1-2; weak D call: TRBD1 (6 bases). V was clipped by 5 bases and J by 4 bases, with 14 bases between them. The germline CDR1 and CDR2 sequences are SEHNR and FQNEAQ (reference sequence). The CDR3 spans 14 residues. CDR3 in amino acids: CASSHTGTIYGYTF. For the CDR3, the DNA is TGTGCCAGCAGCCATACCGGGACAATCTATGGCTACACCTTC.

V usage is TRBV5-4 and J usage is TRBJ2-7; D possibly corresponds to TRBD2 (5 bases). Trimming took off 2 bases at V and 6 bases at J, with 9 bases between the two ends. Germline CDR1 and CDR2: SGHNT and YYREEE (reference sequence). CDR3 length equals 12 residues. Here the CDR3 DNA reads TGTGCCAGCAGCTTTGGACTTGGCGAGCAGTACTTC. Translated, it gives CASSFGLGEQYF. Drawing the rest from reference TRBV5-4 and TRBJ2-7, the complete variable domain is ETGVTQSPTHLIKTRGQQVTLRCSSQSGHNTVSWYQQALGQGPQFIFQYYREEENGRGNFPPRFSGLQFPNYSSELNVNALELDDSALYLCASSFGLGEQYFGPGTRLTVT.

The CDR3 loop is CASSLGRSGNTIYF. In DNA, the CDR3 is TGTGCCAGCAGTCTGGGCAGATCTGGAAACACCATATATTTT. The chain couples TRBV6-5 to TRBJ1-3, with D unclear. CDR3 length equals 14 residues. Germline lookup yields CDR1 MNHEY and CDR2 SVGAGI. Trimming pared 5 bases from V and 1 base from J, leaving 9 bases between.

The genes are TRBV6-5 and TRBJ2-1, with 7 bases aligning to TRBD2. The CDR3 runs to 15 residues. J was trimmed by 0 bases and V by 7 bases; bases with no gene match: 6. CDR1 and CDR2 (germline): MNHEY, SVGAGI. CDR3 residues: CASTLTSSSYNEQFF. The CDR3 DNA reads TGTGCCAGCACTTTGACTAGCTCCTCCTACAATGAGCAGTTCTTC.

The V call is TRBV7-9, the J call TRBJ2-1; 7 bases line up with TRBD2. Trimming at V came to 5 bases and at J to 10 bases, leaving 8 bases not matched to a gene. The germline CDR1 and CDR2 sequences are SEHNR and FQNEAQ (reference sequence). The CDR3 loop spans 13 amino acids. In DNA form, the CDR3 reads TGTGCCAGCAGCCCGACTCCGGGACTAGAGCAGTTCTTC. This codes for CASSPTPGLEQFF.

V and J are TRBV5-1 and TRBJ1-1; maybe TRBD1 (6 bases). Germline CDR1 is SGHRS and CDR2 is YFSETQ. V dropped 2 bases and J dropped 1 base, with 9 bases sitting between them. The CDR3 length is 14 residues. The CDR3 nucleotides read TGCGCCAGCAGCTTTCAGGGGCAGAACACTGAAGCTTTCTTT. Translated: CASSFQGQNTEAFF. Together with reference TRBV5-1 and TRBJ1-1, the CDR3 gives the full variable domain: KAGVTQTPRYLIKTRGQQVTLSCSPISGHRSVSWYQQTPGQGLQFLFEYFSETQRNKGNFPGRFSGRQFSNSRSEMNVSTLELGDSALYLCASSFQGQNTEAFFGQGTRLTVV.

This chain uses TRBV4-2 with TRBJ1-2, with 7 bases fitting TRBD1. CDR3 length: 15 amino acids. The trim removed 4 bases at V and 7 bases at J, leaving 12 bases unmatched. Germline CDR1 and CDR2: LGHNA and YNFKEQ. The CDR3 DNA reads TGTGCCAGCAGCCTACCGGGACAGTCGATAGGTGGCTACACCTTC. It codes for CASSLPGQSIGGYTF.

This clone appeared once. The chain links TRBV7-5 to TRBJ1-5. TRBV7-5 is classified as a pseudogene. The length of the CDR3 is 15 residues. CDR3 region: CVRSFGKYSNQPQHF. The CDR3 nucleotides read TGTGTCAGAAGCTTCGGTAAGTATAGCAATCAGCCCCAGCATTTT.

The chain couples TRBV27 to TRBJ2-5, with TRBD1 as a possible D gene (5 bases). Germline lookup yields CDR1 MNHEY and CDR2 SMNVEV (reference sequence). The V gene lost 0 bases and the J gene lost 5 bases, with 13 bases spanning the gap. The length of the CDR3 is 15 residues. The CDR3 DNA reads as TGTGCCAGCAGTTTATCTCTCAGGGCTTCGGAGACCCAGTACTTC. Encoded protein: CASSLSLRASETQYF.

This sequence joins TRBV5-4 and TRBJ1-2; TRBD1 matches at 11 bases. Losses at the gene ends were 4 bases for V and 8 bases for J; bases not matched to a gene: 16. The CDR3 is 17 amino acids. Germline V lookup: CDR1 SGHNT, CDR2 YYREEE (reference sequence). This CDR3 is CASSRTPKGQGALGYTF. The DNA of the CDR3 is TGTGCCAGCAGCCGCACACCGAAAGGACAGGGGGCGTTGGGCTACACCTTC.

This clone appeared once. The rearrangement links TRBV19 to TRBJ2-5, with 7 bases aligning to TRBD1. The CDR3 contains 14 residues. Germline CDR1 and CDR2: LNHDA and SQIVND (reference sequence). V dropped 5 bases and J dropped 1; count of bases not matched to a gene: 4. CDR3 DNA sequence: TGTGCCAGTAGTGTCCGGGACAGCCAAGAGACCCAGTACTTC. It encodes CASSVRDSQETQYF. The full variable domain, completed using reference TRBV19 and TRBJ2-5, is DGGITQSPKYLFRKEGQNVTLSCEQNLNHDAMYWYRQDPGQGLRLIYYSQIVNDFQKGDIAEGYSVSREKKESFPLTVTSAQKNPTAFYLCASSVRDSQETQYFGPGTRLLVL.